The next 14 T cell receptor beta chains were all read from a single sample in a study of cytomegalovirus exposure and HLA in healthy donors. Vbeta (60) and Jbeta (13) primers were used in the PCR. The assay was immunoSEQ multiplex PCR, and TCRdb's table has in-frame clones only and misses some. The sample lists 90,000 to 120,000 clones; about three quarters were seen once. The sequenced sample was PBMCs. The source of these receptors is a male donor in good health and CMV-seropositive.

This chain joins TRBV6-1 and TRBJ1-5, with 7 nucleotides matching TRBD1. The CDR3 covers 13 residues. CDR1 MNHNS and CDR2 SASEGT come from the germline V gene. V shed 6 bases and J 6 bases; nucleotides not matched to a gene: 5. CDR3 nucleotides: TGTGCCAGCAGCCCGACAGGGCTTCAGCCCCAGCATTTT. Its protein is CASSPTGLQPQHF.

This clone is a singleton in its sample. The chain employs TRBV7-9 and TRBJ1-4, with D hard to call. Germline lookup yields CDR1 SEHNR and CDR2 FQNEAQ (reference sequence). The CDR3 has 15 residues. V was clipped by 5 bases and J by 7 bases, with 17 bases between them. The CDR3 coding sequence is TGTGCCAGCAGCCCGGTCCGGGGAGCGGTTGAAAAACTGTTTTTT. This sequence encodes CASSPVRGAVEKLFF.

The V gene is TRBV4-3, the J gene TRBJ2-1; 7 bases agree with TRBD2. The CDR3 length is 15 residues. CDR1 and CDR2 (germline): LGHNA, YSLEER. J gave up 8 bases and V 0 bases, and 7 bases lay outside the gene matches. CDR3: CASSQDGGGYYEQFF. The CDR3 region has the DNA TGCGCCAGCAGCCAAGATGGGGGGGGGTACTATGAGCAGTTCTTC.

The genes are TRBV7-9 and TRBJ2-1; 7 nucleotides align to TRBD2. CDR1 and CDR2 (germline): SEHNR, FQNEAQ (reference sequence). The CDR3 is 15 residues long. The J segment lost 8 bases and the V segment lost 5 bases, leaving 12 bases of the junction unmatched. CDR3 sequence: CASSPRGEAGDEQFF. Here the CDR3 DNA reads TGTGCCAGCAGCCCTAGGGGCGAGGCGGGGGATGAGCAGTTCTTC.

The chain combines TRBV5-4 with TRBJ2-5; 7 nucleotides match TRBD1. Trimming cost V 6 bases and J 2 bases; bases outside gene matches: 7. Germline loops: CDR1 SGHNT, CDR2 YYREEE (reference sequence). The CDR3 extends over 14 amino acids. The CDR3 spells CASTGRTGQETQYF. The CDR3, as DNA: TGTGCCAGCACCGGAAGGACAGGACAAGAGACCCAGTACTTC.

The chain carries TRBV6-4 and TRBJ2-1; 7 bases line up with TRBD2. The ends lost 8 bases at V and 8 bases at J; junction bases unmatched: 15. The germline CDR1 and CDR2 sequences are MRHNA and SNTAGT. This CDR3 has 15 amino acids. The CDR3 reads CASRRLAEGNYEQFF. CDR3 sequence (DNA): TGTGCCAGCCGACGCCTAGCGGAGGGTAATTATGAGCAGTTCTTC.

This rearrangement joins TRBV6-5 to TRBJ2-7; 8 nucleotides agree with TRBD1. Trimming cost V 6 bases and J 5 bases; bases outside gene matches: 9. CDR3 length: 14 residues. Germline CDR1 and CDR2: MNHEY and SVGAGI. The CDR3 DNA reads TGTGCCAGCAGCCGGGACAGGAGAGGCAACGAGCAGTACTTC. Protein product: CASSRDRRGNEQYF.

The gene calls are TRBV5-6 and TRBJ2-7; weak D call: TRBD1 (6 bases). The germline V gene encodes CDR1 SGHDT and CDR2 YYEEEE. Trimming took off 1 base at V and 3 bases at J, with 14 bases between the two ends. The CDR3 is made up of 15 amino acids. The CDR3 DNA is TGTGCCAGCAGCTTGCTTGCAGGGGCCCTCTACGAGCAGTACTTC. Its translation is CASSLLAGALYEQYF.

The V and J genes are TRBV11-2 and TRBJ1-1, with D possibly matching TRBD1 (5 bases). Trimming stripped 4 bases from V and 11 bases from J, with 14 bases between. Germline V gene data show CDR1 as SGHAT and CDR2 as FQNNGV. The CDR3 has 12 residues. CDR3 sequence (DNA): TGTGCCAGCAGCTCCCAGGGTTTTGAGGCTTTCTTT. This sequence encodes CASSSQGFEAFF.

The rearrangement joins TRBV5-6 to TRBJ1-1; 7 bases agree with TRBD1. Losses at the gene ends were 4 bases for V and 5 bases for J; bases not matched to a gene: 8. CDR3 length: 14 residues. Germline CDR1 is SGHDT and CDR2 is YYEEEE. The CDR3 DNA sequence: TGTGCCAGCAGCCAAATGGGACAGTCTACTGAAGCTTTCTTT. Translating it yields CASSQMGQSTEAFF.

This clone is a singleton in its sample. V and J are TRBV5-5 and TRBJ1-1; D perhaps matches TRBD1 (5 bases). The CDR3 runs 13 residues. Germline V lookup: CDR1 SGHKS, CDR2 YYEKEE (reference sequence). V was shortened by 1 base and J by 4 bases, with 8 bases between the two germline ends. CDR3 amino acids: CASSLWRGTEAFF. CDR3 DNA: TGTGCCAGCAGCTTGTGGAGGGGCACTGAAGCTTTCTTT.

This clone came up a few times. The genes are TRBV7-2 and TRBJ2-7; D not certain. This CDR3 contains 13 residues. V was shortened by 5 bases and J by 2 bases, with 10 bases between the two germline ends. Germline loops: CDR1 SGHTA, CDR2 FQGNSA. CDR3 nucleotide sequence: TGTGCCAGCAGCCCAGCGACCACCTACGAGCAGTACTTC. It translates to CASSPATTYEQYF.

The rearrangement uses TRBV29-1 and TRBJ2-2; tentative D call: TRBD2 (5 bases). The V end lost 0 bases, the J end lost 3 bases, and 20 bases lay between the germline ends. There are 18 residues in the CDR3. The V gene's germline CDR1 is SQVTM and CDR2 ANQGSEA. DNA for the CDR3: TGCAGCGTTGAAGAGCACATTCCGGGGATGCAAGACACCGGGGAGCTGTTTTTT. Its translation: CSVEEHIPGMQDTGELFF.

This clone was observed a single time. The chain recombines TRBV7-9 with TRBJ1-2, with TRBD1 identical over 8 bases. The CDR3 has 14 residues. Germline V gives CDR1 SEHNR, CDR2 FQNEAQ (reference sequence). V dropped 7 bases and J dropped 8; count of bases not matched to a gene: 12. The CDR3 spells CASTSGQGAGGYTF. CDR3 coding DNA: TGTGCCAGCACCTCCGGCCAGGGGGCGGGGGGCTACACCTTC.